A single sample is the source of the 24 T cell receptor beta chains below, sequenced in a study of a mutant IDH1 vaccine in newly diagnosed glioma. Only in-frame clones appear in the TCRdb table, and some are missing; sequencing was by immunoSEQ multiplex PCR. The data show about 48,000 clones, with 79% seen just once and less than 7.5% held by the top ten. No cognate antigen is known for these TCRs. Time point noted: week 35, safety follow-up. The vaccine gave 300 ug of a 20-mer mutant IDH1 peptide subcutaneously per dose. The sample consisted of PBMCs, taken from a glioma patient whose treatment included an IDH1 peptide vaccine. These receptors all stem from a man in his forties or fifties with glioma.

This clone was seen more than once but under ten times. The chain uses TRBV5-5 and TRBJ1-3; TRBD1 matches 7 bases. Looked up from germline, CDR1 is SGHKS and CDR2 is YYEKEE (reference sequence). The trim removed 6 bases at V and 6 bases at J, leaving 12 bases unmatched. The CDR3 has 15 residues. The CDR3 loop is CASTLQLGGVNTIYF. In DNA, the CDR3 is TGTGCCAGCACCCTTCAGTTAGGGGGCGTAAACACCATATATTTT.

The J gene is TRBJ1-1, the V gene TRBV30; TRBD1 might be the D (5 bases). The V gene's germline CDR1 is GTSNPN and CDR2 SVGIG (reference sequence). Trimming took off 5 bases at V and 1 base at J, with 11 bases between the two ends. The CDR3 contains 13 residues. The CDR3 region is CAWGRGANTEAFF. The CDR3 DNA is TGTGCCTGGGGGAGGGGTGCGAACACTGAAGCTTTCTTT.

The J gene is TRBJ2-7, the V gene TRBV6-5; 7 bases map to TRBD1. Germline loops: CDR1 MNHEY, CDR2 SVGAGI. The CDR3 runs to 14 residues. The V gene end was trimmed by 2 bases and the J gene end by 3 bases; junction bases not matched to a gene: 4. The CDR3 nucleotides are TGTGCCAGCAGTTACCGCGACAGGGTCTACGAGCAGTACTTC. Its protein product is CASSYRDRVYEQYF.

The V and J genes are TRBV6-1 and TRBJ1-1; D is perhaps TRBD1 (5 bases). This CDR3 is 15 amino acids long. The V gene's germline CDR1 is MNHNS and CDR2 SASEGT. V was shortened by 7 bases and J by 0 bases, with 15 bases between the two germline ends. CDR3 residues: CASKSTGRMNTEAFF. CDR3 DNA: TGTGCCAGCAAGAGTACGGGACGGATGAACACTGAAGCTTTCTTT.

V is TRBV14 and J is TRBJ1-3, with TRBD1 as a possible D gene (6 bases). CDR1 and CDR2 (germline): SGHDN, FVKESK. The CDR3 totals 15 residues. V dropped 1 base and J dropped 4 bases, with 11 bases sitting between them. CDR3 bases: TGTGCCAGCAGCCAAGCCCACAGGGAAGGAAACACCATATATTTT. Encoded protein: CASSQAHREGNTIYF.

The genes are TRBV2 and TRBJ1-4; perhaps TRBD1 as D (6 bases). V lost 3 bases, J lost 5 bases, and 16 bases lay in between. Germline V gene sequence: CDR1 SNHLY, CDR2 FYNNEI. This CDR3 is 16 amino acids long. CDR3 residues: CASSEGGETENEKLFF. CDR3 sequence (DNA): TGTGCCAGCAGTGAGGGGGGCGAGACAGAGAATGAAAAACTGTTTTTT.

This chain joins TRBV19 and TRBJ2-2, with D maybe TRBD1 (6 bases). This CDR3 spans 15 amino acids. Trimming cost V 3 bases and J 5 bases, with 13 bases left between them. CDR1 and CDR2 (germline): LNHDA, SQIVND (reference sequence). CDR3 residues: CASSMQGSLTGELFF. Here the CDR3 DNA reads TGTGCCAGTAGTATGCAGGGGTCCCTAACCGGGGAGCTGTTTTTT.

The DNA of the CDR3 is TGTGCCAGCAGTTCTCTCCAGGGTTTTTACGAGCAGTACTTC. Protein: CASSSLQGFYEQYF. The V call is TRBV27, the J call TRBJ2-7; D may be TRBD1 (5 bases). The CDR3 loop spans 14 amino acids. V lost 4 bases, J lost 4 bases, and 14 bases lay in between. Germline assignment: CDR1 MNHEY and CDR2 SMNVEV (reference sequence).

The rearrangement joins TRBV6-5 to TRBJ1-5; the match to TRBD1 covers 10 bases. The germline gives CDR1 MNHEY, CDR2 SVGAGI. The V and J ends lost 8 bases and 4 bases, in that order; junction bases with no gene match: 8. This CDR3 is built from 15 residues. The CDR3 bases are TGTGCCAGCCGCCCCGACAGGGGGCGAAATCAGCCCCAGCATTTT. Its translation is CASRPDRGRNQPQHF.

The chain combines TRBV2 with TRBJ2-1; 8 bases are shared with TRBD2. Losses at the gene ends were 8 bases for V and 8 bases for J; bases not matched to a gene: 14. The germline CDR1 and CDR2 sequences are SNHLY and FYNNEI. The CDR3 loop spans 15 amino acids. The CDR3 bases are TGTGCCAGCCTGCCCGATCGGGGGGGTCTGGATGAGCAGTTCTTC. Its translation is CASLPDRGGLDEQFF. The complete variable domain, with remaining parts taken from reference TRBV2 and TRBJ2-1, reads EPEVTQTPSHQVTQMGQEVILRCVPISNHLYFYWYRQILGQKVEFLVSFYNNEISEKSEIFDDQFSVERPDGSNFTLKIRSTKLEDSAMYFCASLPDRGGLDEQFFGPGTRLTVL.

This chain joins TRBV5-1 and TRBJ1-1, with a tentative D call TRBD1 (5 bases). The CDR3 is 14 residues long. Looked up from germline, CDR1 is SGHRS and CDR2 is YFSETQ. Deletions cut 4 bases from V and 4 bases from J, with 14 bases between. CDR3 nucleotides: TGCGCCAGCAGCCTGGACCCTGGGGGCACTGAAGCTTTCTTT. It yields the protein CASSLDPGGTEAFF.

The rearrangement joins TRBV6-1 to TRBJ1-3; D gene unclear. The germline V and J ends were trimmed by 9 bases and 2 bases, with 11 bases remaining between them. Germline-derived CDR1 and CDR2 are MNHNS and SASEGT. This CDR3 has 13 residues. The CDR3 sequence is CASAMVTGNTIYF. CDR3 sequence (DNA): TGTGCCAGTGCGATGGTCACTGGAAACACCATATATTTT.

This clone was recorded a few times. V gene TRBV7-9 combines with J gene TRBJ1-1; D remains ambiguous. The CDR3 loop spans 13 amino acids. Germline values: CDR1 SEHNR, CDR2 FQNEAQ (reference sequence). V was cut by 2 bases and J by 4 bases, with 8 bases left in between. The CDR3 region is CASSLMEGTEAFF. The CDR3 DNA reads TGTGCCAGCAGCTTAATGGAAGGCACTGAAGCTTTCTTT. The complete variable domain, with remaining parts taken from reference TRBV7-9 and TRBJ1-1, reads DTGVSQNPRHKITKRGQNVTFRCDPISEHNRLYWYRQTLGQGPEFLTYFQNEAQLEKSRLLSDRFSAERPKGSFSTLEIQRTEQGDSAMYLCASSLMEGTEAFFGQGTRLTVV.

The J gene is TRBJ1-6, the V gene TRBV6-1; TRBD1 aligns across 7 bases. The CDR3 totals 14 residues. The germline CDR1 and CDR2 sequences are MNHNS and SASEGT. J was trimmed by 5 bases and V by 6 bases; bases with no gene match: 4. The CDR3 DNA sequence: TGTGCCAGCAGCGGGGACAGAAATAATTCACCCCTCCACTTT. Protein sequence: CASSGDRNNSPLHF.

The V call is TRBV19, the J call TRBJ1-1; tentatively, D is TRBD1 (6 bases). The germline V gene has CDR1 LNHDA and CDR2 SQIVND (reference sequence). The CDR3 is made up of 14 amino acids. Trimming stripped 6 bases from V and 1 base from J, with 12 bases between. The CDR3 DNA reads as TGTGCCAGTAGCCCGGACAGACGGAACACTGAAGCTTTCTTT. It yields the protein CASSPDRRNTEAFF.

The chain is built from TRBV6-5 and TRBJ2-5, with D uncertain. V was cut by 4 bases and J by 2 bases, with 11 bases left in between. This CDR3 contains 14 residues. In germline, CDR1 is MNHEY, CDR2 SVGAGI. The CDR3 sequence: CASSSSIRQETQYF. CDR3 in DNA: TGTGCCAGCAGTTCCAGCATACGACAAGAGACCCAGTACTTC.

The J gene is TRBJ1-2, the V gene TRBV7-9; 12 positions agree with TRBD1. The germline CDR1 and CDR2 sequences are SEHNR and FQNEAQ (reference sequence). The CDR3 covers 14 residues. Germline trimming cut 3 bases from V and 7 bases from J; bases unmatched to any gene: 3. CDR3 sequence reads: CASSLGQGAIGYTF. In nucleotides, the CDR3 is TGTGCCAGCAGCTTGGGACAGGGGGCGATTGGCTACACCTTC.

The rearrangement joins TRBV15 to TRBJ2-7; the match to TRBD2 covers 10 bases. The germline gives CDR1 LNHNV, CDR2 YYDKDF (reference sequence). Trimming took 4 bases from V and 4 from J; bases not matched to a gene: 4. The CDR3 loop spans 14 amino acids. CDR3 in amino acids: CATSKRGGDYEQYF. The CDR3 bases are TGTGCCACCAGCAAGCGGGGGGGCGATTACGAGCAGTACTTC.

This clone has just one count. The CDR3 nucleotides read TGTGCCAGCAGTTACTCAACAGCGGTTAATGAGCAGTTCTTC. Its protein is CASSYSTAVNEQFF. This chain uses TRBV6-6 with TRBJ2-1; D is possibly TRBD2 (5 bases). Germline V gene data show CDR1 as MNHNY and CDR2 as SVGAGI (reference sequence). The CDR3 sequence is 14 residues long. V dropped 0 bases and J dropped 7 bases, with 10 bases sitting between them.

A single count supports this clone. This chain uses TRBV7-6 with TRBJ1-5, with D unclear. The germline gives CDR1 SGHVS, CDR2 FNYEAQ. There are 14 residues in the CDR3. The germline V and J ends were trimmed by 5 bases and 1 base, with 9 bases remaining between them. The CDR3 region is CASSQDPSNQPQHF. The CDR3 DNA is TGTGCCAGCAGCCAAGACCCGAGCAATCAGCCCCAGCATTTT. The variable domain in full, completed from reference TRBV7-6 and TRBJ1-5, reads GAGVSQSPRYKVTKRGQDVALRCDPISGHVSLYWYRQALGQGPEFLTYFNYEAQQDKSGLPNDRFSAERPEGSISTLTIQRTEQRDSAMYRCASSQDPSNQPQHFGDGTRLSIL.

V and J are TRBV7-9 and TRBJ1-1, with 11 bases that match TRBD1. The CDR3 loop spans 15 amino acids. Germline V lookup: CDR1 SEHNR, CDR2 FQNEAQ (reference sequence). With V trimmed by 5 bases and J by 4 bases, 6 bases remained unmatched. DNA of the CDR3: TGTGCCAGCAGCCCTGGACAGGGGGCTTTCACTGAAGCTTTCTTT. This gives the protein CASSPGQGAFTEAFF. The full variable domain, with the rest looked up from reference TRBV7-9 and TRBJ1-1, is DTGVSQNPRHKITKRGQNVTFRCDPISEHNRLYWYRQTLGQGPEFLTYFQNEAQLEKSRLLSDRFSAERPKGSFSTLEIQRTEQGDSAMYLCASSPGQGAFTEAFFGQGTRLTVV.

The V gene is TRBV5-1, the J gene TRBJ2-7; D could derive from TRBD1 or TRBD2 (5 bases each). Trimming pared 0 bases from V and 6 bases from J, leaving 13 bases between. CDR1 is SGHRS and CDR2 is YFSETQ in the germline V gene. The CDR3 sequence is 14 residues long. DNA for the CDR3: TGCGCCAGCAGCTTGGCCACAGGACGGGGCGAGCAGTACTTC. As protein: CASSLATGRGEQYF.

The chain links TRBV15 to TRBJ2-1; 12 nucleotides align to TRBD2. The CDR3 spans 13 residues. Trimming at V came to 6 bases and at J to 6 bases, leaving 0 bases not matched to a gene. The germline CDR1 and CDR2 sequences are LNHNV and YYDKDF (reference sequence). DNA for the CDR3: TGTGCCACCAGGACTAGCGGGGGCAATGAGCAGTTCTTC. Translating it yields CATRTSGGNEQFF.

This clone was seen a single time. This sequence joins TRBV5-1 and TRBJ1-4; maybe TRBD1 (5 bases). The CDR3 sequence is 13 residues long. V gave up 5 bases and J gave up 2 bases, with 7 bases separating them. Per the germline V gene, CDR1 is SGHRS and CDR2 is YFSETQ. The CDR3 nucleotides are TGCGCCAGCAGTAAGGGGACTAATGAAAAACTGTTTTTT. This sequence encodes CASSKGTNEKLFF.